The 13 T cell receptor beta chains reported below all come from one sample, sequenced in a study of PD-1 blockade in classical Hodgkin lymphoma. Noted time point: cycle 4 day 1 (C4D1), after 6 weeks of nivolumab. With no exception, relapse followed autologous stem cell transplantation in all patients, and brentuximab vedotin exposure varied. This table comes from immunoSEQ multiplex PCR, and its TCRdb copy is limited to in-frame clones, with some not included. The table lists about 21,000 clones, 70% to 80% of them singletons, with less than 20% in the top ten. The sequencing used peripheral blood mononuclear cells (PBMCs), collected before the fourth cycle of nivolumab. The receptors were gathered from a human donor with classical Hodgkin lymphoma.

The chain joins TRBV4-1 to TRBJ1-5; 8 nucleotides line up with TRBD1. The ends lost 2 bases at V and 1 base at J; junction bases unmatched: 4. This CDR3 spans 16 amino acids. Germline assignment: CDR1 MGHRA and CDR2 YSYEKL. CDR3 DNA: TGCGCCAGCAGCCAAAGTCGGACAGGGAGCAATCAGCCCCAGCATTTT. This sequence encodes CASSQSRTGSNQPQHF.

The CDR3 spells CASSLGAQGSGSPLHF. Written as DNA, the CDR3 is TGTGCCAGCAGCTTAGGGGCCCAGGGATCTGGTTCACCCCTCCACTTT. The chain employs TRBV11-2 and TRBJ1-6; D perhaps matches TRBD1 (5 bases). This CDR3 contains 16 residues. In germline, CDR1 is SGHAT, CDR2 FQNNGV. Trimming left V 1 base short and J 9 bases short, with 16 bases between. Looking up the rest from reference TRBV11-2 and TRBJ1-6 gives the full variable domain: EAGVAQSPRYKIIEKRQSVAFWCNPISGHATLYWYQQILGQGPKLLIQFQNNGVVDDSQLPKDRFSAERLKGVDSTLKIQPAKLEDSAVYLCASSLGAQGSGSPLHFGNGTRLTVT.

V usage is TRBV15 and J usage is TRBJ2-7; 10 bases map to TRBD2. The CDR3 spans 13 residues. Germline CDR1 and CDR2: LNHNV and YYDKDF (reference sequence). The ends lost 6 bases at V and 6 bases at J; junction bases unmatched: 5. CDR3 coding DNA: TGTGCCACCAGGCCTAGCGGGAGTGCCGAGCAGTACTTC. Amino acid sequence: CATRPSGSAEQYF. Supplemented by reference TRBV15 and TRBJ2-7, the full variable domain reads DAMVIQNPRYQVTQFGKPVTLSCSQTLNHNVMYWYQQKSSQAPKLLFHYYDKDFNNEADTPDNFQSRRPNTSFCFLDIRSPGLGDTAMYLCATRPSGSAEQYFGPGTRLTVT.

The chain links TRBV10-3 to TRBJ2-7; TRBD1 might be the D (5 bases). CDR1 is ENHRY, CDR2 SYGVKD, per germline. Deletions cut 8 bases from V and 1 base from J, with 18 bases between. The CDR3 spans 15 residues. CDR3 nucleotides: TGTGCCATCGCCCCATCAGGGATTAGTTCCTACGAGCAGTACTTC. Translation gives CAIAPSGISSYEQYF.

The chain employs TRBV27 and TRBJ2-2; unclear D gene. Trimming left V 5 bases short and J 5 bases short, with 12 bases between. The CDR3 length is 14 residues. The germline V gene encodes CDR1 MNHEY and CDR2 SMNVEV (reference sequence). CDR3 region: CASSPRPKTGELFF. CDR3 nucleotides: TGTGCCAGCAGTCCTCGACCTAAAACCGGGGAGCTGTTTTTT.

The gene calls are TRBV2 and TRBJ2-1; D is possibly TRBD1 (6 bases). V was cut by 6 bases and J by 3 bases, with 12 bases left in between. CDR3 size: 14 residues. In germline, CDR1 is SNHLY, CDR2 FYNNEI. CDR3 loop: CASRDQTGYNEQFF. CDR3 sequence (DNA): TGTGCCAGCAGAGATCAGACAGGCTACAATGAGCAGTTCTTC.

The gene calls are TRBV30 and TRBJ1-1; 7 nucleotides line up with TRBD1. Trimming at V came to 4 bases and at J to 5 bases, leaving 19 bases not matched to a gene. Per germline, CDR1 GTSNPN and CDR2 SVGIG (reference sequence). The length of the CDR3 is 17 residues. CDR3 amino acids: CAWTASTTSTGFTEAFF. The CDR3 coding sequence is TGTGCCTGGACCGCGAGTACAACTTCGACAGGGTTTACTGAAGCTTTCTTT. Together with reference TRBV30 and TRBJ1-1, the CDR3 gives the full variable domain: SQTIHQWPATLVQPVGSPLSLECTVEGTSNPNLYWYRQAAGRGLQLLFYSVGIGQISSEVPQNLSASRPQDRQFILSSKKLLLSDSGFYLCAWTASTTSTGFTEAFFGQGTRLTVV.

The V gene is TRBV30, the J gene TRBJ2-1; 9 bases map to TRBD1. V lost 4 bases to trimming and J lost 2 bases; unmatched junction nucleotides: 3. The CDR3 sequence is 14 residues long. The germline gives CDR1 GTSNPN, CDR2 SVGIG (reference sequence). The CDR3 coding sequence is TGTGCCTGGATGACAGGGGGGGCCTACAATGAGCAGTTCTTC. As protein: CAWMTGGAYNEQFF. Filled out from reference TRBV30 and TRBJ2-1, the complete variable domain reads SQTIHQWPATLVQPVGSPLSLECTVEGTSNPNLYWYRQAAGRGLQLLFYSVGIGQISSEVPQNLSASRPQDRQFILSSKKLLLSDSGFYLCAWMTGGAYNEQFFGPGTRLTVL.

The chain is built from TRBV10-2 and TRBJ2-3; D remains ambiguous. The CDR3 consists of 12 residues. Germline CDR1 reads WSHSY; CDR2 reads SAAADI. Trimming took off 5 bases at V and 2 bases at J, with 5 bases between the two ends. CDR3 loop: CASSPVTDTQYF. The CDR3 DNA reads as TGCGCCAGCAGTCCTGTCACAGATACGCAGTATTTT.

A note on this clone: At one boundary the junction diverges from the germline segment, which might be a read error. The rearrangement uses TRBV7-7 and TRBJ2-5; possibly TRBD2 for D (6 bases). The CDR3 extends over 15 amino acids. Germline lookup yields CDR1 SSHAT and CDR2 FNYEAQ (reference sequence). The CDR3 coding sequence is TGTGCTAGCAGCGGCCCCGGACTAAACCAAGAGACCCAGTACTTC. It encodes CASSGPGLNQETQYF.

This clone was detected once. V is TRBV2 and J is TRBJ1-5; no clear D. Germline V gives CDR1 SNHLY, CDR2 FYNNEI. V lost 3 bases and J 0 bases, leaving 6 bases between the germline ends. This CDR3 spans 14 amino acids. The CDR3 DNA reads TGTGCCAGCAGTGACAGGTATAGCAATCAGCCCCAGCATTTT. This codes for CASSDRYSNQPQHF.

The rearrangement uses TRBV28 and TRBJ1-2, with D unclear. Germline V gene lookup returns CDR1 MDHEN and CDR2 SYDVKM. The CDR3 consists of 12 residues. V lost 4 bases, J lost 8 bases, and 11 bases lay in between. CDR3 loop: CASSWSRRGYTF. The CDR3 DNA sequence: TGTGCCAGCAGTTGGTCGAGGAGGGGCTACACCTTC.

V gene TRBV5-5 combines with J gene TRBJ2-1, with D perhaps matching TRBD2 (5 bases). CDR3 size: 14 residues. The V and J ends lost 0 bases and 6 bases respectively, with 10 bases between them. The germline V gene encodes CDR1 SGHKS and CDR2 YYEKEE (reference sequence). The CDR3 sequence is CASSLVGNSNEQFF. DNA for the CDR3: TGTGCCAGCAGCTTGGTCGGGAATAGCAATGAGCAGTTCTTC.